This T cell receptor (beta chain) is from a study of Graves' ophthalmopathy and Graves' hyperthyroidism. Scientists amplified the TCR beta CDR3 regions from RNA transcripts. HTBI primers were employed in first-round RT-PCR, then a second-round multiplex PCR followed. TCRdb analysed the multiplex PCR reads with MiXCR anew, one entry per CDR3 protein. The sample contains more than 1,000,000 distinct CDR3 sequences, around a third of which appear only once. The receptor comes from an adult man with Graves' hyperthyroidism. The sequenced sample consisted of peripheral blood or thyroid tissue (not recorded which).

The DNA for the CDR3 is TGTGCCAGCAGCTCCCTGACCGGGACTCACATCACCTACGAGCAGTACTTC. This translates into CASSSLTGTHITYEQYF. This chain links TRBV7-8 with TRBJ2-7, with D possibly matching TRBD2 (6 bases). The CDR3 length is 17 residues. Germline V gene lookup returns CDR1 SGHVS and CDR2 FQNEAQ. V shed 4 bases and J shed 2 bases, with 21 bases lying between them.